This TCR beta chain was observed in a study of beta chain features in type 1 diabetes. As for the study in general: Across all samples, about 110,000,000 sorted cells were examined. General study findings and limits: Naive, central memory and regulatory TCRB repertoires appeared more similar among patients than healthy donors. Patients with Type 1 diabetes showed moderately but significantly shorter TCRB CDR3s in all four CD4+ subsets.

For this clone: The antigen is undetermined.

Expressed TCRB transcripts got sequenced, as all isolated RNA was reverse transcribed. Roughly 3.5 million reads per sample were averaged for naive, central memory and regulatory samples. Here immunoSEQ multiplex PCR was the method, and the copy in TCRdb shows in-frame clones only, minus some. The table records 300,000 to 350,000 clones, roughly 13% of them present only once. Germline lookup yields CDR1 SGHAT and CDR2 FQNNGV. Trimming pared 3 bases from V and 1 base from J, leaving 13 bases between. The CDR3 contains 17 residues. The source material was naive CD4+ T cells from blood. V and J are TRBV11-2 and TRBJ2-6, with a possible D match to TRBD1 (5 bases). This receptor was taken from a woman between 18 and 29 years old with type 1 diabetes. CDR3 amino acids: CASSFRQGLSGANVLTF. CDR3 sequence (DNA): TGTGCCAGCAGCTTTAGGCAGGGATTATCTGGGGCCAACGTCCTGACTTTC.